The entry below describes one TCR beta chain. The antigen is undetermined. The TCR beta library used iRepertoire HTBI primers with Arm-PCR amplification of CDR3. TCRdb re-analysed the multiplex PCR reads in MiXCR, keeping a single row per CDR3 protein. The sample yields roughly 500,000 distinct CDR3 sequences, around a fifth seen once. The entry originates in a study of regulatory T cells in long-lasting Graves disease. The overall study: Positive TSH receptor antibodies alongside over 5 years of antithyroid drugs were what marked Graves' disease as persistent. General observations from the study: There was favoring of TRBV28, TRBJ1-2 and TRBJ2-5 in persistent disease.

As for time point: persistent/refractory GD, antithyroid drugs over 5 years with positive TRAb. The TCR library used RNA extracted from PBMCs. American Thyroid Association guidelines were used to diagnose Graves' disease. V lost 4 bases, J lost 3 bases, and 6 bases stayed unmatched. Germline CDR1 SGHRS, CDR2 YFSETQ. This CDR3 comprises 14 residues. The receptor was derived from a female donor with Graves disease. This chain links TRBV5-1 with TRBJ2-7; 8 positions agree with TRBD1. The material was peripheral blood mononuclear cells (PBMCs), obtained when the disease was refractory, from a patient treated with antithyroid drugs. CDR3 nucleotides: TGCGCCAGCAGCCCCCTTACAGGGGGCTACGAGCAGTACTTC. It codes for CASSPLTGGYEQYF.